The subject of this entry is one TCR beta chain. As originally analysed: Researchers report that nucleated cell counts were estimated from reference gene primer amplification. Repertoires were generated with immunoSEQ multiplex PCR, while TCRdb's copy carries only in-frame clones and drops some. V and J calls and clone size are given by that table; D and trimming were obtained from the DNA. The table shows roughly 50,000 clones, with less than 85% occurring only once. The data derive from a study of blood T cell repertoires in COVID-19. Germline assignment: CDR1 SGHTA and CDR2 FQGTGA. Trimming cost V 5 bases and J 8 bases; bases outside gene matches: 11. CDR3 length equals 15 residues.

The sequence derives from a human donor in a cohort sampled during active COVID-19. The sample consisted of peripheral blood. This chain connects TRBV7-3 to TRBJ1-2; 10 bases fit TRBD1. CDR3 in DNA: TGTGCCAGCAGCCCAACGGGACAGGGGCGGGAAGGCTACACCTTC. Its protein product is CASSPTGQGREGYTF.